This T cell receptor beta chain derives from a study of HIV-infected patients and healthy controls. Notes on the study in general: HIV-infected repertoires had significantly higher mean Gini indices than controls, possibly reflecting oligoclonality.

Whole blood was used without fractionation, so all unsorted peripheral T cells were included. Alpha and beta constant-region primers primed reverse transcription of around 540 ng RNA. Using multiplexing indices, alpha and beta chain libraries were generated apart by chain-specific third strand synthesis. TCRdb fed the 5' RACE reads into MiXCR, producing one record per CDR3 protein. The sample has under 15,000 distinct CDR3 sequences, approximately 11% seen once. In regard to this clonotype: Its antigen is unidentified.

Trimming cost V 5 bases and J 7 bases, with 11 bases left between them. Germline V gives CDR1 MDHEN, CDR2 SYDVKM. This CDR3 comprises 12 residues. This clonotype was sampled from an adult in good health. The sample comprised blood. This rearrangement joins TRBV28 to TRBJ2-5; maybe TRBD2 (5 bases). In DNA, the CDR3 is TGTGCCAGCAGTCACGGTGGAGGGACCCAGTACTTC. This sequence encodes CASSHGGGTQYF.